This T cell receptor (beta chain) comes out of a study of T cell repertoires in cytomegalovirus infection. This CDR3 comprises 13 residues. The ends were cut back, 4 bases at V and 5 bases at J, with 11 bases in the middle. Germline CDR1 and CDR2: SGHNT and YENEEA. From the reads, TCRdb called clonotypes with MiXCR, one entry per CDR3 protein. Here the sample spans approximately 170,000 distinct CDR3 sequences, 17% being singletons. This clonotype appeared many times. The origin of this receptor is a human donor in good health (CMV status not recorded). Some clones in this sample may be carry-over from other donors' samples. The chain employs TRBV11-3 and TRBJ1-1, with unresolved D. The material sequenced was CD8+ T cells from PBMCs. CDR3 bases: TGTGCCAGCAGCTCCAGCTGGAGTACTGAAGCTTTCTTT. This sequence encodes CASSSSWSTEAFF.